This T cell receptor beta chain was documented in a study of patients and donors after allogeneic stem cell transplantation. Germline V lookup: CDR1 SGHDT, CDR2 YYEEEE. The CDR3 has 14 residues. Trimming took off 5 bases at V and 4 bases at J, with 15 bases between the two ends. One entry per CDR3 protein, called by TCRdb with MiXCR from the RT-PCR reads. The sample holds about 87,000 distinct CDR3 sequences, roughly 5.1% seen once. The sequence derives from a human donor who was either an allogeneic HSCT recipient or a stem cell or donor lymphocyte infusion donor (not recorded which). It is not recorded whose cells these are; they may come from a transplant donor. The specimen sequenced was blood, either unsorted or a sorted T cell fraction (not recorded which). The V and J genes are TRBV5-6 and TRBJ2-5, with a tentative D call TRBD1 (5 bases). The DNA of the CDR3 is TGTGCCAGCAGAATGAGGCAGGGCCGAGAGACCCAGTACTTC. As protein: CASRMRQGRETQYF.